This TCR beta chain is from a study of T-cell memory formation after mild COVID-19. Study as a whole: Among the donors, TCR clusters were largely specific to each donor.

Findings and limits, study-wide: Among CD4+ contracting clones, most were CM and EM, and CD8+ ones EMRA. In pre-infection memory, a portion of responding clones appeared, which suggested that cross-reactive memory joined.

Libraries for TCRalpha and TCRbeta carried sample barcodes and unique molecular identifiers via 5'RACE. One entry per CDR3 protein results from TCRdb running MiXCR on the 5' RACE reads. The sample has 350,000 to 500,000 distinct CDR3 sequences, 18% seen once. V lost 0 bases and J lost 6; bases outside the gene matches: 5. The CDR3 has 15 amino acids. Germline values: CDR1 SGHRS, CDR2 YFSETQ. This clonotype showed up just a few times. Its antigen is as yet unknown. V gene TRBV5-1 combines with J gene TRBJ2-7, with 11 bases aligning to TRBD1. This TCR came from a man aged 18 to 35 who had mild COVID-19 (a few samples of this study predate the infection). Cell type and time point are not known. The sample taken for sequencing was PBMCs or a T cell subset sorted from them (not recorded which). The DNA for the CDR3 is TGCGCCAGCAGCTTGGTTGGACAGGGGGCCGGCGAGCAGTACGTC. It translates to CASSLVGQGAGEQYV.